This T cell receptor (beta chain) was captured in a study of human T cells and chemical hapten exposure. The overall study: TCR yield per sample varied, mainly due to pooled library volumes. Study results and limitations: While controls formed fewer of them, expanded TCRs formed significantly more large CDR3 similarity clusters.

TCRdb processed the RACE reads anew with MiXCR; each CDR3 protein has one entry. The sample has under 300,000 distinct CDR3 sequences, around 9.3% seen once; the top ten hold 2% to 3%. The time point here: pre-sensitization, week 0. Treatment given: therapeutic diphenylcyclopropenone sensitization with weekly scalp DPC. Germline V gene lookup returns CDR1 MNHEY and CDR2 SMNVEV (reference sequence). This CDR3 is 14 amino acids long. The V end was cut by 6 bases, the J end by 11 bases, with 19 bases between. This clonotype was detected only a few times. Its antigen is as yet unknown. This chain joins TRBV27 and TRBJ1-4, with a tentative D call TRBD1 (5 bases). This specimen was whole blood, taken in connection with sensitization to the hapten diphenylcyclopropenone (DPC). The clonotype was recovered from a woman aged 40-49 years with alopecia areata. Some clones in this sample may be carry-over from other donors' samples. CDR3 in amino acids: CASSPGTGMRKLFF. CDR3 DNA sequence: TGTGCCAGCAGCCCCGGGACGGGAATGAGGAAACTGTTTTTT.